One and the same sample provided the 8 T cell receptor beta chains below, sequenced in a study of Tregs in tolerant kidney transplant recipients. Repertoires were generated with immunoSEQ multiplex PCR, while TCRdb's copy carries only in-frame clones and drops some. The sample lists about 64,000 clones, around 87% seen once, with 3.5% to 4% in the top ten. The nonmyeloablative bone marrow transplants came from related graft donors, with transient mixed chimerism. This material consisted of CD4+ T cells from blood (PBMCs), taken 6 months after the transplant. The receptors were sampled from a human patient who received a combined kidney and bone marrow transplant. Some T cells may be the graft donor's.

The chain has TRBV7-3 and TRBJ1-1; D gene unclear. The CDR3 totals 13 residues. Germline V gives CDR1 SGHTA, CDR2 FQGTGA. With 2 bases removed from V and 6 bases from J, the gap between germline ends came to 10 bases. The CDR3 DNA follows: TGTGCCAGCAGCTTATCGGGTCTGGCTGAAGCTTTCTTT. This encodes CASSLSGLAEAFF.

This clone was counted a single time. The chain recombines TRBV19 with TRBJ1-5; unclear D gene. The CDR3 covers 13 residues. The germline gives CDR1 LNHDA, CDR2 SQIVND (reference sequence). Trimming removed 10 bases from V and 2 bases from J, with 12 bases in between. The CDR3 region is CATNLRGNQPQHF. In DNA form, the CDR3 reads TGTGCCACCAATTTGAGGGGCAATCAGCCCCAGCATTTT.

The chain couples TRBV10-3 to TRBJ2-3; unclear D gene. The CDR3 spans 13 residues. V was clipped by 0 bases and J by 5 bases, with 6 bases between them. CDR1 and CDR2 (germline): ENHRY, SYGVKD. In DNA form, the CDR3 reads TGTGCCATCAGTGAGTCTGGAGAAGATACGCAGTATTTT. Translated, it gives CAISESGEDTQYF.

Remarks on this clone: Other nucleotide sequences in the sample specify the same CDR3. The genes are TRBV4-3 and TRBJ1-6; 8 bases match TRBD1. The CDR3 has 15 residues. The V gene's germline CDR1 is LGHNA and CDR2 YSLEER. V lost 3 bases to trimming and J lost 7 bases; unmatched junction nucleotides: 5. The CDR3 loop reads CASSQSGQENSPLHF. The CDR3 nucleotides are TGCGCCAGCAGCCAGTCGGGACAGGAGAATTCACCCCTCCACTTT.

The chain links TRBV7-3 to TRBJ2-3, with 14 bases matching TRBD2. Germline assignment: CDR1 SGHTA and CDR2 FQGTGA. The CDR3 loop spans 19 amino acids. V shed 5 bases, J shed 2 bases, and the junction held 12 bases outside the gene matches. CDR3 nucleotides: TGTGCCAGCAGCCTAGTCATTTCGGGACTAGCGGGAGACACAGATACGCAGTATTTT. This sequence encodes CASSLVISGLAGDTDTQYF.

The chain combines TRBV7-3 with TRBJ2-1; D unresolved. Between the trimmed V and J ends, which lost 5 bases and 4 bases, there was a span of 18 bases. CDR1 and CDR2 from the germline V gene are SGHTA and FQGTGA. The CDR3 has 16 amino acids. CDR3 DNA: TGTGCCAGCAGCCCACGCGCTGGTCCTCTATACAATGAGCAGTTCTTC. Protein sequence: CASSPRAGPLYNEQFF. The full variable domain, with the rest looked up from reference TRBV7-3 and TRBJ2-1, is GAGVSQTPSNKVTEKGKYVELRCDPISGHTALYWYRQSLGQGPEFLIYFQGTGAADDSGLPNDRFFAVRPEGSVSTLKIQRTERGDSAVYLCASSPRAGPLYNEQFFGPGTRLTVL.

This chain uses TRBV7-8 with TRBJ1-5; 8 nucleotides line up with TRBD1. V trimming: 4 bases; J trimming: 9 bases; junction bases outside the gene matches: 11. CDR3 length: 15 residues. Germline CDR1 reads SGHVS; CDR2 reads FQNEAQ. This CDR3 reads CASSSTGGVVGPQHF. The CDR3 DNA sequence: TGTGCCAGCAGCTCAACAGGGGGAGTGGTGGGGCCCCAGCATTTT. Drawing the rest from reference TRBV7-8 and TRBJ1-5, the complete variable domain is GAGVSQSPRYKVAKRGQDVALRCDPISGHVSLFWYQQALGQGPEFLTYFQNEAQLDKSGLPSDRFFAERPEGSVSTLKIQRTQQEDSAVYLCASSSTGGVVGPQHFGDGTRLSIL.

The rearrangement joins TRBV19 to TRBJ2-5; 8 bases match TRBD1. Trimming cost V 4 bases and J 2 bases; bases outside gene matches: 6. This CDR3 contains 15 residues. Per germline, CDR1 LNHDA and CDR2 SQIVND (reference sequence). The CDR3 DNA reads TGTGCCAGTAGTAAGGGGAGACAGGGGCAAGAGACCCAGTACTTC. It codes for CASSKGRQGQETQYF.